This TCR beta chain was sequenced in a study of blood T cell repertoires in COVID-19. Study information: T cells, B-cell-depleted T cells, or PBMCs supplied cDNA or gDNA.

The CDR3 runs to 17 residues. The germline V gene has CDR1 SGHNT and CDR2 YYREEE (reference sequence). V lost 0 bases and J lost 1; bases outside the gene matches: 4. Under the authors' procedure: Amplification from reference gene primers served as the basis for estimated nucleated cell counts. The repertoire was sequenced with immunoSEQ multiplex PCR; TCRdb's copy has only in-frame clones and lacks some. V, J and clone size are taken as reported in that table, and D and trimming were inferred from the DNA itself. Of under 55,000 clones listed, approximately 86% are singletons. The origin of this receptor is a woman at least 80 years old with active COVID-19. The source material was peripheral blood. This chain joins TRBV5-4 and TRBJ2-3; TRBD2 aligns across 11 bases. This CDR3 is CASSLGLAGGRTDTQYF. The CDR3, as DNA: TGTGCCAGCAGCTTGGGGCTAGCGGGGGGCCGCACAGATACGCAGTATTTT. The full variable domain, with the rest looked up from reference TRBV5-4 and TRBJ2-3, is ETGVTQSPTHLIKTRGQQVTLRCSSQSGHNTVSWYQQALGQGPQFIFQYYREEENGRGNFPPRFSGLQFPNYSSELNVNALELDDSALYLCASSLGLAGGRTDTQYFGPGTRLTVL.